This T cell receptor (beta chain) was sequenced during a study of blood T cell repertoires in COVID-19 (dated by TCRdb to the early 2020s). Some background on the complete study: Samples covering the acute and convalescent phases of COVID-19 were provided by collaborators in the United States, Italy and Spain. Where available, HLA class I and class II types were taken from metadata supplied by the sample provider and were not determined by assay-based typing. Samples were obtained from the ongoing ImmuneRACE study (first 160 participants) and from over 1,000 subjects provided by 6 global collaborators. The material from the prospective study consisted of cDNA or gDNA derived from T cells, B-cell-depleted T cells, or PBMCs. Deeply sampled blood TCRbeta repertoires from subjects exposed to, actively infected with, or recovered from COVID-19 were included in the dataset. A de-identified subject ID, COVID-19 status, age in years and sex were almost always included in the sample metadata. The repertoires were released in a freely available public database intended as a resource for research on the immune response to SARS-CoV-2.

Overall results and qualifications from the work: The amount of clinical and demographic metadata varied by source and participant and was provided uncurated.

Each collaborating institution followed its own protocols to collect whole blood in K2EDTA tubes. For TCRbeta analysis, collaborator samples were shipped as frozen whole blood, as isolated PBMCs, or as DNA extracted from either sample type. The CDR3 has 13 amino acids, counting the end cysteine and phenylalanine. Of all the DNA, just the CDR3 is kept, 39 bases in frame from base 1. Germline trimming amounts to 7 bases on V and 5 bases on J, with 7 as the count of junction bases outside the gene matches. Reading the germline V gene (reference sequence) gives CDR1 MNHNY and CDR2 SVGAGI. This clone was seen many times. Its antigen specificity is not known. There are no base qualities to consult, and no much larger clone falls within one base. TCRbeta CDR3 regions were amplified from genomic DNA using the immunoSEQ Assay, a bias-controlled multiplex PCR. On the study's bioinformatics: Within the assay, amplification of reference gene primers was used to estimate how many nucleated cells each sample contained. Sequence reads were collapsed and filtered to measure the absolute abundance of every unique TCRbeta CDR3 rearrangement. Productive Simpson clonality was computed per sample as the square root of Simpson's diversity index over productive rearrangements. The table was pulled from immuneACCESS by TCRdb, which kept in-frame rearrangements only. Such tables lose some clones; where checked, under half of the loss comes from unresolved V genes, and the rest has no known cause. The DNA gave D and trimming, while V, J and clone size come from that table. This sample has about 56,000 clones in its table, and approximately 81% of those were observed once. In total, the top ten clones hold over 10% of the sample.

The source material was peripheral blood. The V and J genes are TRBV6-6 and TRBJ1-1; 7 bases in the junction line up with TRBD1. This TCR derives from a woman older than 75 with acute or convalescent COVID-19. The nucleotides are TGTGCCAGCAATCGTGCAGGGGGAACTGAAGCTTTCTTT. Translated, this is CASNRAGGTEAFF.